These 7 T cell receptor beta chains share one sample of origin, sequenced in a study of beta chain features in type 1 diabetes. What was sequenced were expressed TCRB transcripts, since all of the isolated RNA had been reverse transcribed. TCRdb's copy holds only in-frame clones and misses some; the assay was immunoSEQ multiplex PCR. The sample shows some 900,000 clones, 15% to 20% of them seen only once. Input material: naive CD4+ T cells from blood. The receptors were gathered from a woman under 30 in good health.

In its sample, this clone was seen a few times. The DNA for the CDR3 is TGTGCCAGCAGTGAAGCGATAGCGGGAGGGCTGAAGTTCTTC. It encodes CASSEAIAGGLKFF. The rearrangement links TRBV2 to TRBJ2-1, with 11 nucleotides matching TRBD2. V shed 0 bases and J 14 bases; nucleotides not matched to a gene: 6. This CDR3 has 14 residues. The germline V gene encodes CDR1 SNHLY and CDR2 FYNNEI.

The chain employs TRBV2 and TRBJ2-2; D uncertain. The germline V gene has CDR1 SNHLY and CDR2 FYNNEI. V gave up 7 bases and J gave up 0 bases, with 9 bases separating them. The CDR3 has 14 amino acids. The chain's CDR3 is CASTPRPNTGELFF. CDR3 bases: TGTGCCAGCACCCCCAGACCGAACACCGGGGAGCTGTTTTTT.

This clone has more than one count but fewer than ten. The J gene is TRBJ2-2, the V gene TRBV5-1; D perhaps matches TRBD1 (6 bases). Germline V gives CDR1 SGHRS, CDR2 YFSETQ. Trimming took off 6 bases at V and 5 bases at J, with 14 bases between the two ends. The CDR3 sequence is 14 residues long. CDR3 nucleotides: TGCGCCAGCACTCCAGACAGGACTACCGGGGAGCTGTTTTTT. Translated, it gives CASTPDRTTGELFF.

J is TRBJ2-1 and V is TRBV18, with no clear D. The CDR3 has 16 amino acids. The germline V gene encodes CDR1 KGHSH and CDR2 LQKENI. Trimming stripped 0 bases from V and 8 bases from J, with 17 bases between. The CDR3 DNA reads TGTGCCAGCTCACCACCTTGGGGTGGGGTTGGGGATGAGCAGTTCTTC. It specifies CASSPPWGGVGDEQFF.

The sample holds a few counts of this clone. The genes are TRBV19 and TRBJ2-7; D gene unclear. CDR3 length: 15 amino acids. Germline lookup yields CDR1 LNHDA and CDR2 SQIVND (reference sequence). Between the trimmed V and J ends, which lost 3 bases and 2 bases, there was a span of 14 bases. CDR3 DNA sequence: TGTGCCAGTAGTATCCCAGGACCTGGCGCCTACGAGCAGTACTTC. Amino acids: CASSIPGPGAYEQYF.

This clone turned up a few times. The chain employs TRBV6-6 and TRBJ1-2; D is unclear. In germline, CDR1 is MNHNY, CDR2 SVGAGI (reference sequence). Trimming shortened V by 3 bases and J by 7 bases, and 12 bases separated the two germline ends. This CDR3 has 13 amino acids. CDR3 region: CASSYRGLGGYTF. The CDR3 DNA reads TGTGCCAGCAGTTATCGGGGTTTGGGTGGCTACACCTTC.

This clone appeared a few times. This sequence joins TRBV19 and TRBJ2-7; D is unresolved. CDR3 size: 13 residues. Between the trimmed V and J ends, which lost 5 bases and 6 bases, there was a span of 14 bases. Germline loops: CDR1 LNHDA, CDR2 SQIVND (reference sequence). The CDR3 nucleotides are TGTGCCAGTAGTGTTGACCCGTCAGGCGAGCAGTACTTC. Translating gives CASSVDPSGEQYF.